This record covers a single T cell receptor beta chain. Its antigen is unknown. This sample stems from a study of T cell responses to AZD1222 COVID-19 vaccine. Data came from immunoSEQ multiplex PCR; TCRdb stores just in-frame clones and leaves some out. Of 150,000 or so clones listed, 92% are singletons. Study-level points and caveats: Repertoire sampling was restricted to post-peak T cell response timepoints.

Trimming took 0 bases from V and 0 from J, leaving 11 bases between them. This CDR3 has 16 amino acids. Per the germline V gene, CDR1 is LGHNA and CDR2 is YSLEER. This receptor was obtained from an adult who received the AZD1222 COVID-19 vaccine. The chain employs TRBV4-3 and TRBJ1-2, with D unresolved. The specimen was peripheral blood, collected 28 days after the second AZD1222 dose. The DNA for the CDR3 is TGCGCCAGCAGCCAAGATAGGAACTTAGCTAACTATGGCTACACCTTC. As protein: CASSQDRNLANYGYTF.